These 22 T cell receptor beta chains were sequenced from one sample in a study of blood T cell repertoires in COVID-19. The repertoire was sequenced with immunoSEQ multiplex PCR; TCRdb's copy has only in-frame clones and lacks some. The sample comprises 150,000 to 200,000 clones, 88% of which are singletons, and 6% rests with the top ten. What was sequenced was peripheral blood. The receptor set was obtained from a man aged 35-49 years with active or convalescent COVID-19.

This chain connects TRBV5-1 to TRBJ1-2; D uncertain. The V gene lost 7 bases and the J gene lost 1 base, with 11 bases spanning the gap. The CDR3 runs to 13 residues. From germline, CDR1 is SGHRS and CDR2 YFSETQ. CDR3 sequence reads: CASSSQFNYGYTF. The CDR3 coding sequence is TGCGCCAGCTCCTCTCAGTTTAACTATGGCTACACCTTC.

This sequence joins TRBV5-1 and TRBJ1-1; D perhaps matches TRBD1 (6 bases). Germline V gene data show CDR1 as SGHRS and CDR2 as YFSETQ. The CDR3 has 13 residues. V was pared by 2 bases and J by 5 bases, with 10 bases between. The CDR3 DNA follows: TGCGCCAGCAGCTTCGATGGACAGACTGAAGCTTTCTTT. It is translated as CASSFDGQTEAFF.

This chain uses TRBV5-1 with TRBJ2-5; 12 nucleotides line up with TRBD1. The CDR3 covers 15 residues. Germline V gene sequence: CDR1 SGHRS, CDR2 YFSETQ. Losses at the gene ends were 4 bases for V and 5 bases for J; bases not matched to a gene: 6. This chain's CDR3 is CASSPGTGGGETQYF. DNA for the CDR3: TGCGCCAGCAGCCCGGGGACAGGGGGCGGCGAGACCCAGTACTTC.

This clone has only one observation. This chain joins TRBV7-9 and TRBJ2-1; D is unresolved. Trimming stripped 1 base from V and 4 bases from J, with 14 bases between. The CDR3 sequence is 16 residues long. Germline V CDR1 and CDR2: SEHNR, FQNEAQ (reference sequence). This CDR3 is CASSLVGRGHYNEQFF. CDR3 nucleotides: TGTGCCAGCAGCTTAGTTGGAAGAGGCCATTACAATGAGCAGTTCTTC.

The chain is built from TRBV19 and TRBJ2-1, with 10 bases aligning to TRBD1. The CDR3 extends over 16 amino acids. Germline V gene sequence: CDR1 LNHDA, CDR2 SQIVND (reference sequence). The V gene end was trimmed by 5 bases and the J gene end by 4 bases; junction bases not matched to a gene: 8. The CDR3 reads CASSVGTGVLYNEQFF. CDR3 bases: TGTGCCAGTAGTGTGGGGACAGGGGTCTTGTACAATGAGCAGTTCTTC.

The rearrangement uses TRBV5-6 and TRBJ2-5, with TRBD1 identical over 8 bases. There are 15 residues in the CDR3. Trimming removed 0 bases from V and 3 bases from J; junction bases left unmatched: 4. Looked up from germline, CDR1 is SGHDT and CDR2 is YYEEEE. CDR3 coding DNA: TGTGCCAGCAGCTTGGGACAGGGGTTAGAAGAGACCCAGTACTTC. It yields the protein CASSLGQGLEETQYF.

The rearrangement joins TRBV20-1 to TRBJ2-5; D unresolved. The CDR3 is 11 residues long. The ends were cut back, 3 bases at V and 5 bases at J, with 7 bases in the middle. Looked up from germline, CDR1 is DFQATT and CDR2 is SNEGSKA (reference sequence). CDR3 nucleotides: TGCAGTGCTAGCCCCGCGGAGACCCAGTACTTC. Its protein is CSASPAETQYF.

This chain connects TRBV29-1 to TRBJ1-2; TRBD1 aligns across 9 bases. The CDR3 contains 14 residues. Trimming cost V 6 bases and J 4 bases; bases outside gene matches: 9. The germline V gene encodes CDR1 SQVTM and CDR2 ANQGSEA. The CDR3 DNA is TGCAGCGTGCCTACAGGGGGCGAAGGCTATGGCTACACCTTC. It yields the protein CSVPTGGEGYGYTF.

This clone came up once. The chain employs TRBV3-1 (or the pseudogene TRBV3-2) and TRBJ1-2, with D perhaps matching TRBD1 (5 bases). This CDR3 is 15 amino acids long. The V gene lost 4 bases and the J gene lost 7 bases, with 19 bases spanning the gap. Per germline, CDR1 LGHDT and CDR2 YNNKEL (reference sequence). The CDR3 nucleotides read TGTGCCAGCAGCCTACTAATAGGGGTCTCCAGTGGCTACACCTTC. Translating it yields CASSLLIGVSSGYTF.

V and J are TRBV19 and TRBJ2-1, with 7 bases fitting TRBD1. The CDR3 runs 14 residues. Germline CDR1 reads LNHDA; CDR2 reads SQIVND (reference sequence). The junction had 13 bases not matched to a gene; V was cut back by 5 bases and J by 12 bases. The CDR3 bases are TGTGCCAGTAGTCCGGGACAGACAGGCCTGGCGCAGTTCTTC. It specifies CASSPGQTGLAQFF.

This clone was detected a few times. V is TRBV6-2 or TRBV6-3 and J is TRBJ1-1, with D hard to call. This CDR3 region has 16 residues. The germline gives CDR1 MNHEY, CDR2 SVGEGT. V lost 3 bases and J lost 1, with 15 bases in between. The CDR3 DNA follows: TGTGCCAGCAGTTATATGGTTCTTGGCCGGAACACTGAAGCTTTCTTT. This translates into CASSYMVLGRNTEAFF.

This chain uses TRBV5-4 with TRBJ2-7, with TRBD2 matching over 10 bases. Germline V gene sequence: CDR1 SGHNT, CDR2 YYREEE (reference sequence). Trimming removed 4 bases from V and 3 bases from J; junction bases left unmatched: 7. CDR3 size: 15 residues. CDR3 sequence (DNA): TGTGCCAGCAGCATTCCTAGCGGGGGTGGCTACGAGCAGTACTTC. As protein: CASSIPSGGGYEQYF.

The genes are TRBV27 and TRBJ1-6; the D is unclear. Trimming left V 6 bases short and J 8 bases short, with 14 bases between. In germline, CDR1 is MNHEY, CDR2 SMNVEV (reference sequence). This CDR3 has 14 amino acids. CDR3 sequence: CASSYQVWDSPLHF. CDR3 DNA sequence: TGTGCCAGCAGCTATCAGGTTTGGGATTCACCCCTCCACTTT.

This clone has just one count. The V and J genes are TRBV7-9 and TRBJ1-1; TRBD1 matches 7 bases. CDR3 length: 14 amino acids. Germline loops: CDR1 SEHNR, CDR2 FQNEAQ (reference sequence). J gave up 1 base and V 2 bases, and 1 base lay outside the gene matches. This CDR3 reads CASSLSGGNTEAFF. The DNA for the CDR3 is TGTGCCAGCAGCTTATCAGGGGGGAACACTGAAGCTTTCTTT. Full variable domain (missing parts from reference TRBV7-9 and TRBJ1-1): DTGVSQNPRHKITKRGQNVTFRCDPISEHNRLYWYRQTLGQGPEFLTYFQNEAQLEKSRLLSDRFSAERPKGSFSTLEIQRTEQGDSAMYLCASSLSGGNTEAFFGQGTRLTVV.

J is TRBJ1-6 and V is TRBV25-1; D is undetermined. Germline V gives CDR1 MGHDK, CDR2 SYGVNS. The CDR3 is 14 residues long. Between the trimmed V and J ends, which lost 6 bases and 0 bases, there was a span of 6 bases. CDR3 coding DNA: TGTGCCAGCAGGGAGGACTCCTATAATTCACCCCTCCACTTT. Its translation: CASREDSYNSPLHF.

The V gene is TRBV27, the J gene TRBJ2-2; 7 nucleotides match TRBD2. Trimming cost V 8 bases and J 4 bases; bases outside gene matches: 10. Germline CDR1 is MNHEY and CDR2 is SMNVEV (reference sequence). This CDR3 comprises 15 residues. CDR3 loop: CASRYGGIVTGELFF. The CDR3 DNA is TGTGCCAGCCGTTACGGGGGGATTGTCACCGGGGAGCTGTTTTTT.

The J gene is TRBJ2-1, the V gene TRBV6-1, with D perhaps TRBD2 (7 bases). The CDR3 is made up of 15 amino acids. Per germline, CDR1 MNHNS and CDR2 SASEGT. Trimming pared 3 bases from V and 4 bases from J, leaving 13 bases between. The CDR3: CASSERGLRYNEQFF. For the CDR3, the DNA is TGTGCCAGCAGTGAGCGGGGGCTACGTTACAATGAGCAGTTCTTC.

V is TRBV28 and J is TRBJ2-3; 8 bases agree with TRBD1. This CDR3 is built from 20 residues. Germline V lookup: CDR1 MDHEN, CDR2 SYDVKM. J gave up 0 bases and V 4 bases, and 18 bases lay outside the gene matches. The CDR3: CASSSTGAGFLVNSTDTQYF. CDR3 in DNA: TGTGCCAGCAGTTCGACAGGGGCTGGGTTCCTAGTAAATAGCACAGATACGCAGTATTTT.

The CDR3 loop is CASSQERDRPGPEAFF. In nucleotides, the CDR3 is TGTGCCAGCAGCCAAGAGAGGGACAGGCCCGGTCCTGAAGCTTTCTTT. The V call is TRBV14, the J call TRBJ1-1; TRBD1 agrees at 8 bases. This CDR3 has 16 amino acids. In germline, CDR1 is SGHDN, CDR2 FVKESK. J lost 6 bases, V lost 0 bases, and 9 bases had no gene match.

The chain couples TRBV27 to TRBJ2-1, with D perhaps TRBD2 (5 bases). Germline assignment: CDR1 MNHEY and CDR2 SMNVEV (reference sequence). The CDR3 is made up of 17 amino acids. Trimming took 7 bases from V and 1 from J, leaving 20 bases between them. Written as DNA, the CDR3 is TGTGCCAGCATCAAAAACGGACTGATCGGGTCCTACAATGAGCAGTTCTTC. Translated: CASIKNGLIGSYNEQFF.

The chain combines TRBV19 with TRBJ2-7; D possibly corresponds to TRBD2 (5 bases). This CDR3 has 15 amino acids. Trimming shortened V by 2 bases and J by 3 bases, and 14 bases separated the two germline ends. Looked up from germline, CDR1 is LNHDA and CDR2 is SQIVND (reference sequence). The chain's CDR3 is CASSISSGELYEQYF. For the CDR3, the DNA is TGTGCCAGTAGTATAAGCTCCGGGGAACTCTACGAGCAGTACTTC. Together with reference TRBV19 and TRBJ2-7, the CDR3 gives the full variable domain: DGGITQSPKYLFRKEGQNVTLSCEQNLNHDAMYWYRQDPGQGLRLIYYSQIVNDFQKGDIAEGYSVSREKKESFPLTVTSAQKNPTAFYLCASSISSGELYEQYFGPGTRLTVT.

CDR3 residues: CASSLYSEGTEAFF. DNA for the CDR3: TGTGCCAGCAGCTTATATAGTGAGGGCACTGAAGCTTTCTTT. This chain joins TRBV7-9 and TRBJ1-1; no clear D. This CDR3 has 14 amino acids. Looked up from germline, CDR1 is SEHNR and CDR2 is FQNEAQ (reference sequence). V lost 2 bases and J lost 4, with 11 bases in between.